A selection of T cell receptor beta chains follows, all from one sample in a study of regulatory T cells in long-lasting Graves disease. TCRdb called the multiplex PCR reads again in MiXCR, with one record for every CDR3 protein. The profile covers 700,000 or so distinct CDR3 sequences, with 30% appearing a single time and 40% to 50% taken by the ten largest. Sample: peripheral blood mononuclear cells (PBMCs), taken when the disease was refractory, from a patient treated with antithyroid drugs. These receptor sequences come from a female donor with Graves disease. CDR3s include the opening cysteine and the closing phenylalanine or tryptophan. The D gene is left open where the match is weak. The listing skips clone size in some rows; elsewhere it reads once, few, many or a size class.

TRBV27	17	TRBJ2-7	TRBD1	few	CASRTRYRDRGPYEQYF	TGTGCCAGCAGAACCCGCTACAGAGACAGGGGACCCTACGAGCAGTACTTC
TRBV7-9	16	TRBJ2-1	.	.	CASSEGGQGSYNEQFF	TGTGCCAGCAGCGAGGGGGGGCAGGGCTCCTACAATGAGCAGTTCTTC
TRBV3-1	12	TRBJ1-4	.	few	CASSHEGGKLFF	TGTGCCAGCAGCCACGAGGGCGGGAAACTGTTTTTT
TRBV15	15	TRBJ1-2	.	.	CATNSEVGAHYGYTF	TGTGCCACCAACTCAGAGGTAGGGGCGCACTATGGCTACACCTTC
TRBV12-3/TRBV12-4	15	TRBJ2-7	TRBD2	.	CASSPREGLVYEQYF	TGTGCCAGCAGCCCGCGGGAGGGCTTAGTCTACGAGCAGTACTTC
TRBV18	15	TRBJ1-4	.	.	CASSPVLGLGEKLFF	TGTGCCAGCTCACCCGTCCTAGGGCTGGGTGAAAAACTGTTTTTT
TRBV7-7	14	TRBJ2-5	TRBD1	many	CASSLLQGIKTQYF	TGTGCCAGCAGCTTACTACAGGGGATAAAGACCCAGTACTTC
TRBV13	15	TRBJ2-4	.	few	CASSLKEEAKNIQYF	TGTGCCAGCAGCTTAAAGGAAGAAGCCAAAAACATTCAGTACTTC
TRBV28	14	TRBJ1-5	.	.	CASSFRRTNQPQHF	TGTGCCAGCAGTTTCAGACGGACCAATCAGCCCCAGCATTTT
TRBV5-1	14	TRBJ1-1	TRBD1	few	CASSTTGEGTEAFF	TGCGCCAGCAGCACGACAGGGGAGGGCACTGAAGCTTTCTTT
TRBV12-3/TRBV12-4	15	TRBJ2-7	.	.	CASAHPDSVLYEQYF	TGTGCCAGCGCACATCCGGACTCAGTTCTCTACGAGCAGTACTTC
TRBV15	13	TRBJ1-1	.	.	CATSRDLSTEAFF	TGTGCCACCAGCAGAGATCTATCAACTGAAGCTTTCTTT
TRBV19	18	TRBJ1-5	.	.	CASSIVLYGGVGNQPQHF	TGTGCCAGTAGTATAGTGCTCTACGGGGGCGTCGGTAATCAGCCCCAGCATTTT
TRBV24-1	15	TRBJ1-3	.	few	CATSDARTTGNTIYF	TGTGCCACCAGTGATGCCAGGACCACTGGAAACACCATATATTTT
TRBV15	17	TRBJ1-4	.	few	CATYPVQLKKTNEKLFF	TGTGCCACATACCCTGTCCAGCTAAAAAAAACTAATGAAAAACTGTTTTTT
TRBV5-1	17	TRBJ1-2	TRBD1	.	CASSLTGTGRGDYGYTF	TGCGCCAGCAGCTTGACCGGGACAGGGAGGGGAGACTATGGCTACACCTTC
TRBV10-1	16	TRBJ1-5	.	.	CASSAPGAVGNQPHHF	TGCGCCAGCAGTGCCCCAGGGGCGGTGGGCAATCAGCCCCACCATTTT
TRBV5-1	14	TRBJ2-2	.	few	CASADLLGTGELFF	TGCGCCAGCGCAGATCTCCTGGGAACCGGGGAGCTGTTTTTT
TRBV11-2	15	TRBJ1-2	TRBD1	many	CASSKGQGFSYGYTF	TGTGCCAGCAGCAAGGGACAGGGGTTCTCCTATGGCTACACCTTC
TRBV6-5	16	TRBJ2-7	.	few	CASSYDSSRNSYEQYF	TGTGCCAGCAGTTACGACTCTTCCCGTAACTCCTACGAGCAGTACTTC
TRBV12-3/TRBV12-4	15	TRBJ1-1	.	.	CACSLGRIINTEAFF	TGTGCCTGCAGTTTGGGCAGAATTATAAACACTGAAGCTTTCTTT
TRBV5-5	14	TRBJ1-1	.	.	CASSFHGQTTEAFF	TGTGCCAGCAGCTTCCACGGACAGACAACTGAAGCTTTCTTT
TRBV3-1	12	TRBJ1-2	.	few	CASSQSGAGYTF	TGTGCCAGCAGCCAATCAGGGGCCGGCTACACCTTC
TRBV9	14	TRBJ2-7	.	few	CASSVAGGFYEQYF	TGTGCCAGCAGCGTAGCGGGTGGCTTCTACGAGCAGTACTTC
TRBV15	15	TRBJ2-5	.	.	CATSRPEVHEETQYF	TGTGCCACCAGCAGACCTGAGGTGCACGAAGAGACCCAGTACTTC
TRBV6-1	13	TRBJ1-1	.	.	CASSGQANTEAFF	TGTGCCAGCAGTGGACAGGCGAACACTGAAGCTTTCTTT
TRBV20-1	14	TRBJ1-2	TRBD1	.	CSARDPGTGGVYTF	TGCAGTGCTAGAGATCCCGGGACAGGGGGCGTCTACACCTTC